The 15 T cell receptor beta chains listed next were all sequenced from one sample in a study of cytomegalovirus exposure and HLA in healthy donors. It was with 60 Vbeta and 13 Jbeta primers that the PCR ran. Here immunoSEQ multiplex PCR was the method, and the copy in TCRdb shows in-frame clones only, minus some. This table has approximately 100,000 clones, roughly three quarters appearing once. Material for sequencing was PBMCs. Every receptor here comes from a woman younger than 30 in good health and CMV-seropositive.

The chain uses TRBV5-4 and TRBJ2-2; D gene unclear. The CDR3 consists of 16 residues. Trimming took off 5 bases at V and 1 base at J, with 15 bases between the two ends. CDR1 and CDR2 (germline): SGHNT, YYREEE (reference sequence). CDR3 region: CASRIGLSENTGELFF. In nucleotides, the CDR3 is TGTGCCAGCAGGATAGGTCTGAGCGAGAACACCGGGGAGCTGTTTTTT.

The chain has TRBV5-1 and TRBJ2-7; 8 bases line up with TRBD2. V lost 1 base and J lost 3; bases outside the gene matches: 6. The CDR3 loop spans 15 amino acids. Germline loops: CDR1 SGHRS, CDR2 YFSETQ. CDR3 amino acids: CASSLTAGDRYEQYF. CDR3 DNA: TGCGCCAGCAGCTTGACAGCGGGAGACCGCTACGAGCAGTACTTC.

This chain connects TRBV11-3 to TRBJ2-5; D may be TRBD2 (8 bases). The germline CDR1 and CDR2 sequences are SGHNT and YENEEA. The V gene lost 5 bases and the J gene lost 3 bases, with 19 bases spanning the gap. The CDR3 is 16 residues long. The CDR3 loop is CASSPGGFSGEETQYF. The DNA of the CDR3 is TGTGCCAGCAGCCCAGGGGGGTTTAGCGGGGAAGAGACCCAGTACTTC.

This chain joins TRBV4-1 and TRBJ1-3, with D possibly TRBD1 on 6 matching bases. This CDR3 has 15 amino acids. Looked up from germline, CDR1 is MGHRA and CDR2 is YSYEKL. The V end lost 5 bases, the J end lost 3 bases, and 14 bases lay between the germline ends. The CDR3 region has the DNA TGCGCCAGCAGCGAATGGAGGGGGGGTGGAAACACCATATATTTT. As protein: CASSEWRGGGNTIYF.

V and J are TRBV19 and TRBJ2-3; 7 nucleotides align to TRBD1. V lost 5 bases, J lost 3 bases, and 8 bases stayed unmatched. This CDR3 spans 15 amino acids. Germline V gene data show CDR1 as LNHDA and CDR2 as SQIVND (reference sequence). CDR3 sequence (DNA): TGTGCCAGTAGTTCGACAGGGATGGTAACAGATACGCAGTATTTT. It encodes CASSSTGMVTDTQYF.

This clone has more than one count but fewer than ten. The J gene is TRBJ2-3, the V gene TRBV4-2; 10 nucleotides line up with TRBD2. Germline V gives CDR1 LGHNA, CDR2 YNFKEQ. The trim removed 4 bases at V and 3 bases at J, leaving 10 bases unmatched. This CDR3 comprises 17 residues. The CDR3 reads CASSPLTSGSPTDTQYF. CDR3 nucleotide sequence: TGTGCCAGCAGCCCCCTGACTAGCGGGTCCCCTACAGATACGCAGTATTTT.

The chain links TRBV14 to TRBJ1-2; D remains unclear. Germline lookup yields CDR1 SGHDN and CDR2 FVKESK. The CDR3 is 14 residues long. Trimming took 1 base from V and 3 from J, leaving 9 bases between them. As DNA, the CDR3 is TGTGCCAGCAGCCAAGCTCCCGGTGACTATGGCTACACCTTC. Residues: CASSQAPGDYGYTF.

The chain has TRBV19 and TRBJ1-5, with TRBD1 matching over 7 bases. The CDR3 has 15 amino acids. J was trimmed by 2 bases and V by 8 bases; bases with no gene match: 9. Germline V CDR1 and CDR2: LNHDA, SQIVND (reference sequence). Here the CDR3 reads CASLDRDGGNQPQHF. Here the CDR3 DNA reads TGTGCCAGTCTCGACAGGGACGGGGGCAATCAGCCCCAGCATTTT. The full variable domain, in which reference TRBV19 and TRBJ1-5 provide the parts outside the CDR3, is DGGITQSPKYLFRKEGQNVTLSCEQNLNHDAMYWYRQDPGQGLRLIYYSQIVNDFQKGDIAEGYSVSREKKESFPLTVTSAQKNPTAFYLCASLDRDGGNQPQHFGDGTRLSIL.

The chain couples TRBV5-1 to TRBJ1-2; tentative D call: TRBD1 (6 bases). Trimming removed 6 bases from V and 3 bases from J, with 21 bases in between. CDR1 is SGHRS, CDR2 YFSETQ, per germline. CDR3 size: 16 residues. The chain's CDR3 is CASTSLPRGRYYGYTF. CDR3 bases: TGCGCCAGCACCAGCTTACCCAGGGGCCGGTACTATGGCTACACCTTC.

The chain employs TRBV2 and TRBJ2-1; 10 bases match TRBD2. Germline values: CDR1 SNHLY, CDR2 FYNNEI. The CDR3 runs 16 residues. V was clipped by 1 base and J by 10 bases; unmatched bases: 10. The CDR3 loop reads CASSEGLLAGAGEQFF. In DNA form, the CDR3 reads TGTGCCAGCAGTGAAGGTTTGCTAGCGGGAGCGGGAGAGCAGTTCTTC.

There are a few counts of this clone. This rearrangement joins TRBV5-1 to TRBJ1-6, with 7 bases that match TRBD1. The V gene end was trimmed by 4 bases and the J gene end by 8 bases; junction bases not matched to a gene: 3. The CDR3 has 13 amino acids. Germline V CDR1 and CDR2: SGHRS, YFSETQ. DNA of the CDR3: TGCGCCAGCAGCGACAGGGTTGATTCACCCCTCCACTTT. This sequence encodes CASSDRVDSPLHF. The full variable domain, completed using reference TRBV5-1 and TRBJ1-6, is KAGVTQTPRYLIKTRGQQVTLSCSPISGHRSVSWYQQTPGQGLQFLFEYFSETQRNKGNFPGRFSGRQFSNSRSEMNVSTLELGDSALYLCASSDRVDSPLHFGNGTRLTVT.

This rearrangement joins TRBV6-6 to TRBJ2-1, with TRBD2 matching 11 bases. Germline V gene sequence: CDR1 MNHNY, CDR2 SVGAGI (reference sequence). This CDR3 comprises 12 residues. As DNA, the CDR3 is TGTGTTAGCGGGGGGGCGGGGAATGAGCAGTTCTTC. Its protein is CVSGGAGNEQFF.

V and J are TRBV6-1 and TRBJ1-1; the match to TRBD1 covers 8 bases. The CDR3 is 15 residues long. In germline, CDR1 is MNHNS, CDR2 SASEGT. J gave up 6 bases and V 8 bases, and 14 bases lay outside the gene matches. The CDR3 is CASGGSIGQGSEAFF. In nucleotides, the CDR3 is TGTGCCAGCGGTGGGAGCATAGGACAGGGATCTGAAGCTTTCTTT.

The chain employs TRBV4-3 and TRBJ2-3; 7 nucleotides line up with TRBD1. Germline V lookup: CDR1 LGHNA, CDR2 YSLEER. V trimming: 3 bases; J trimming: 5 bases; junction bases outside the gene matches: 5. The CDR3 totals 14 residues. The CDR3 DNA is TGCGCCAGCAGCCAGGACAGGTTTGGAGATACGCAGTATTTT. Protein product: CASSQDRFGDTQYF.

This clone was counted between two and nine times. V usage is TRBV30 and J usage is TRBJ1-5; D remains unclear. Germline CDR1 GTSNPN, CDR2 SVGIG (reference sequence). The CDR3 is made up of 12 amino acids. Trimming shortened V by 1 base and J by 9 bases, and 10 bases separated the two germline ends. CDR3 DNA sequence: TGTGCCTGGAGTGGACCGACGGGGCCCCAGCATTTT. Amino acid sequence: CAWSGPTGPQHF.